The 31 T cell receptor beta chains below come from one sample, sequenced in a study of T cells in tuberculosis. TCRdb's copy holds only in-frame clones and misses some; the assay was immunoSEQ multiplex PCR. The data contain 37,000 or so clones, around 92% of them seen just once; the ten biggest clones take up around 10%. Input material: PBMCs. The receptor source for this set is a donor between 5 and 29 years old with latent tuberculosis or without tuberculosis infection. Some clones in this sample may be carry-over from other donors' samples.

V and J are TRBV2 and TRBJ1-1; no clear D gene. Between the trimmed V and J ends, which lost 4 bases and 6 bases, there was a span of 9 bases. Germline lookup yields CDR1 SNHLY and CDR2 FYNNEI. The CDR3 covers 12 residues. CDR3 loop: CASSVASAEAFF. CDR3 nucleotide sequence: TGTGCCAGCAGTGTAGCATCGGCTGAAGCTTTCTTT.

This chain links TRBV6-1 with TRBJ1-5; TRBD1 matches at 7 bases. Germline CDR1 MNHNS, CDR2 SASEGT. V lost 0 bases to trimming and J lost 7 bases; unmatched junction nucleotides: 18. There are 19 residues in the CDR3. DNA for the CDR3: TGTGCCAGCAGTGAAGCGGCGGTGCAGGGGGTGTTTTTAGGCCAGCCCCAGCATTTT. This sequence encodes CASSEAAVQGVFLGQPQHF.

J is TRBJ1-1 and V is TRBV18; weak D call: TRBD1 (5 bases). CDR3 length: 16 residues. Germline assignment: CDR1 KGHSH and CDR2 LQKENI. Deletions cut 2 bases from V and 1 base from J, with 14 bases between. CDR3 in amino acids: CASSPREGLANTEAFF. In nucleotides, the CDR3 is TGTGCCAGCTCACCAAGGGAGGGACTTGCGAACACTGAAGCTTTCTTT.

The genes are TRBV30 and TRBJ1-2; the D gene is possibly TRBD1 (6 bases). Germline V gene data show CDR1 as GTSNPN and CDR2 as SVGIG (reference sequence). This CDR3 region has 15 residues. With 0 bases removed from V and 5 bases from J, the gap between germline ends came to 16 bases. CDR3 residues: CAWSVERTALYGYTF. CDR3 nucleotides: TGTGCCTGGAGTGTAGAGAGGACAGCTTTGTATGGCTACACCTTC.

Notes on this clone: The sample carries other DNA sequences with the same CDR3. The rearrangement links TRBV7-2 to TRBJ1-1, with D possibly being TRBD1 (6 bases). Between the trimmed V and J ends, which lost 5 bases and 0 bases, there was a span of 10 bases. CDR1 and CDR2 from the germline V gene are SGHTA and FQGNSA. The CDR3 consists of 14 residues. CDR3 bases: TGTGCCAGCAGCCTACAGGGCATGAACACTGAAGCTTTCTTT. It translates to CASSLQGMNTEAFF.

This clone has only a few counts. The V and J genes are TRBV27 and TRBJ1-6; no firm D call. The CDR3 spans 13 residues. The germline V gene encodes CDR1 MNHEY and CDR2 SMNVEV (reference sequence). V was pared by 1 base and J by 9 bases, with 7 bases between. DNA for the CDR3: TGTGCCAGCAGTTTATTGAGGAGTTCACCCCTCCACTTT. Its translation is CASSLLRSSPLHF.

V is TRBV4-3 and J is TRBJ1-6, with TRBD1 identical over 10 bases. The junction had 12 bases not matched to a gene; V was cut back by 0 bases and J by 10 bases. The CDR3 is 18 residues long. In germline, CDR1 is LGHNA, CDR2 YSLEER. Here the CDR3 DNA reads TGCGCCAGCAGCCAAGATAGGACTACCGGGACAGGGGTGTCACCCCTCCACTTT. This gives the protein CASSQDRTTGTGVSPLHF.

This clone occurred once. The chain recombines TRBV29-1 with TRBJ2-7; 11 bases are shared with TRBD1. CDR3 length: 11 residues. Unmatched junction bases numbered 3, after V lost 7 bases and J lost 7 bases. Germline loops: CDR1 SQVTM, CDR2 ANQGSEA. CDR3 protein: CSAGTGGEQYF. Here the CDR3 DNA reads TGCAGCGCTGGGACAGGGGGAGAGCAGTACTTC.

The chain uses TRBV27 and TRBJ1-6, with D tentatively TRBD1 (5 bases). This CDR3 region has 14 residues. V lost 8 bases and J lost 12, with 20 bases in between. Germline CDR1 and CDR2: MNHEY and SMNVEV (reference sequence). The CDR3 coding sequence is TGTGCCAGCGGAACGGGACTCACCATGGGACCCCTCCACTTT. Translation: CASGTGLTMGPLHF.

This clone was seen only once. CDR3 DNA: TGTGCCTGGAGTTCCAGGGGGCTGAGGAATTCACCCCTCCACTTT. Its translation: CAWSSRGLRNSPLHF. The chain is built from TRBV30 and TRBJ1-6, with 8 bases aligning to TRBD1. Losses at the gene ends were 2 bases for V and 7 bases for J; bases not matched to a gene: 7. Germline CDR1 GTSNPN, CDR2 SVGIG (reference sequence). There are 15 residues in the CDR3.

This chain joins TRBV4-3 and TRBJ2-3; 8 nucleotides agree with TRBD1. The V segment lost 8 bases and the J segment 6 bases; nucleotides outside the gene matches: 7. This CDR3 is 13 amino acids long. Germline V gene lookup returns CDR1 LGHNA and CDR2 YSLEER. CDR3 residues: CASGQGIADTQYF. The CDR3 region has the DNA TGCGCCAGCGGACAGGGTATTGCGGATACGCAGTATTTT.

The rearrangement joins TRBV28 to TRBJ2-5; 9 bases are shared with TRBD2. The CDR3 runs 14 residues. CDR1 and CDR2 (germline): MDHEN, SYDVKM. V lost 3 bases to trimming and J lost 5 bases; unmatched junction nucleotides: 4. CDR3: CASSLAGGRETQYF. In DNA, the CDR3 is TGTGCCAGCAGTTTGGCGGGGGGGCGGGAGACCCAGTACTTC.

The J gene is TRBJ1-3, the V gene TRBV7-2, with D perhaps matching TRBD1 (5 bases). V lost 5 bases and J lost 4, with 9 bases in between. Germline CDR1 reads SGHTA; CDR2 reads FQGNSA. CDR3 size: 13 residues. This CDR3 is CASSTRQGNTIYF. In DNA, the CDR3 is TGTGCCAGCAGCACCAGACAGGGAAACACCATATATTTT.

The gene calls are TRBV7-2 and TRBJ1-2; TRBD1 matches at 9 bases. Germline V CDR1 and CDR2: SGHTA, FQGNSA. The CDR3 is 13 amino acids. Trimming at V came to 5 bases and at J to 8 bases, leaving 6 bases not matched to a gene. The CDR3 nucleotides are TGTGCCAGCAGCGCCCGGGACAGGGTAGGCTACACCTTC. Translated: CASSARDRVGYTF.

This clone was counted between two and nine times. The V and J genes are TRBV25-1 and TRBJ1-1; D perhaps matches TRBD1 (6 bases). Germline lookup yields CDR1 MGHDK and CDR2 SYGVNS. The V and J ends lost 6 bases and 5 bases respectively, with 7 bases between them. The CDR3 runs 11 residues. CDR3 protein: CASSQGTEAFF. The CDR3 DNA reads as TGTGCCAGCAGCCAGGGGACTGAAGCTTTCTTT. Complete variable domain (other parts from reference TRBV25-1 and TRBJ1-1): EADIYQTPRYLVIGTGKKITLECSQTMGHDKMYWYQQDPGMELHLIHYSYGVNSTEKGDLSSESTVSRIRTEHFPLTLESARPSHTSQYLCASSQGTEAFFGQGTRLTVV.

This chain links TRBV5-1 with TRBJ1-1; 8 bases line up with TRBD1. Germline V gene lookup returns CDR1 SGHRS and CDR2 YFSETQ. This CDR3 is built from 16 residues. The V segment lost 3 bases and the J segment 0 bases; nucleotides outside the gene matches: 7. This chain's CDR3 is CASSYNPGQVNTEAFF. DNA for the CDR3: TGCGCCAGCAGCTATAACCCGGGACAGGTGAACACTGAAGCTTTCTTT.

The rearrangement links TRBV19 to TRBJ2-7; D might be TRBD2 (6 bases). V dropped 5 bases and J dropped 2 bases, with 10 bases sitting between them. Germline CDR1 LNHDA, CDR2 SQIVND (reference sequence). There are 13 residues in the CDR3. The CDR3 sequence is CASSPRRAYEQYF. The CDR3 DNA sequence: TGTGCCAGTAGTCCCCGGAGGGCCTACGAGCAGTACTTC.

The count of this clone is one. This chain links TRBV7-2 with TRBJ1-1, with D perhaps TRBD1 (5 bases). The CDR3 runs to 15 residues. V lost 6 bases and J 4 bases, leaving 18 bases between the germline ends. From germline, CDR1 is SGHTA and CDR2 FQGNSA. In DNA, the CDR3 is TGTGCCAGCAGGCTAGGTCGGGGGTCAGGCACTGAAGCTTTCTTT. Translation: CASRLGRGSGTEAFF.

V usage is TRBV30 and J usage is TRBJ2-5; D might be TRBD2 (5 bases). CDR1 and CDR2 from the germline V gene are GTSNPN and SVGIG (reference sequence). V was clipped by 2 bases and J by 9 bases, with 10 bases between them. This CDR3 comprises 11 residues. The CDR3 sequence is CAWSTTGAQYF. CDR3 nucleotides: TGTGCCTGGAGTACCACCGGGGCCCAGTACTTC. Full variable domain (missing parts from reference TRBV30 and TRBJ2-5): SQTIHQWPATLVQPVGSPLSLECTVEGTSNPNLYWYRQAAGRGLQLLFYSVGIGQISSEVPQNLSASRPQDRQFILSSKKLLLSDSGFYLCAWSTTGAQYFGPGTRLLVL.

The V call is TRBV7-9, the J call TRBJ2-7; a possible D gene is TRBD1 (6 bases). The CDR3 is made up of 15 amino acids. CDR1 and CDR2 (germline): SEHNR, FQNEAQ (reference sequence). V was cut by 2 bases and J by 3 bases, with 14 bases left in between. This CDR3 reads CASSLQGSKGYEQYF. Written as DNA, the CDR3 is TGTGCCAGCAGCTTACAGGGGAGTAAGGGCTACGAGCAGTACTTC.

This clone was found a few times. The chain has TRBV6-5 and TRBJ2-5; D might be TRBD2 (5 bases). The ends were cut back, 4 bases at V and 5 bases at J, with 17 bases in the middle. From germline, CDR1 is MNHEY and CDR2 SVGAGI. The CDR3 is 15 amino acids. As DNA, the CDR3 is TGTGCCAGCAGTTTATTAGGCAGGCCGGGGGAGACCCAGTACTTC. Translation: CASSLLGRPGETQYF.

CDR3 DNA sequence: TGTGCCAGCACCCGGGGGTCCGGGGAGCTGTTTTTT. Its translation is CASTRGSGELFF. The V gene is TRBV5-6, the J gene TRBJ2-2, with D maybe TRBD2 (6 bases). The CDR3 has 12 residues. Trimming pared 6 bases from V and 6 bases from J, leaving 9 bases between. Per germline, CDR1 SGHDT and CDR2 YYEEEE.

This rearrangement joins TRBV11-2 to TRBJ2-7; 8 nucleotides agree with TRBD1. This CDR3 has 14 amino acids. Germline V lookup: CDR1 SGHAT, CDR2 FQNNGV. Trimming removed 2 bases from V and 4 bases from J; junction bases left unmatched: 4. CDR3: CASSLRGDRYEQYF. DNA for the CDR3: TGTGCCAGCAGCTTACGCGGGGACAGGTACGAGCAGTACTTC.

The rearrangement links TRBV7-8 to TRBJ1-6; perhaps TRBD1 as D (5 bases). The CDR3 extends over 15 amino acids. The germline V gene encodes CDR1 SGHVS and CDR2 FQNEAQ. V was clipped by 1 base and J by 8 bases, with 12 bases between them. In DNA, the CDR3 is TGTGCCAGCAGCTTAGGCAGGGTACCCTATTCACCCCTCCACTTT. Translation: CASSLGRVPYSPLHF.

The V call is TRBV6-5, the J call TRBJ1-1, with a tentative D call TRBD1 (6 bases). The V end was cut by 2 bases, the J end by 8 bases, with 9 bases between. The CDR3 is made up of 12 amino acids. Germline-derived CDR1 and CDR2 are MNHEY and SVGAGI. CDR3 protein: CASSYNRAEAFF. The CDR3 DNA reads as TGTGCCAGCAGTTACAACAGGGCAGAAGCTTTCTTT.

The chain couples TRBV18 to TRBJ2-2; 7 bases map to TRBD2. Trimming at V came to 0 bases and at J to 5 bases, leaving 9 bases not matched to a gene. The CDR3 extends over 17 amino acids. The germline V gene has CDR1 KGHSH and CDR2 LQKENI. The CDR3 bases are TGTGCCAGCTCACCACCCGGGCGGGGGAGTAATACCGGGGAGCTGTTTTTT. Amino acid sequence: CASSPPGRGSNTGELFF.

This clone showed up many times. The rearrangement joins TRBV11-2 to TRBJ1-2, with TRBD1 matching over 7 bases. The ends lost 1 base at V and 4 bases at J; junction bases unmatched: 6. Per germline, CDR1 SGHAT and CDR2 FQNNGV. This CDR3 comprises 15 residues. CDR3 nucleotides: TGTGCCAGCAGCTTAGGACAGGGACAGAGCTATGGCTACACCTTC. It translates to CASSLGQGQSYGYTF.

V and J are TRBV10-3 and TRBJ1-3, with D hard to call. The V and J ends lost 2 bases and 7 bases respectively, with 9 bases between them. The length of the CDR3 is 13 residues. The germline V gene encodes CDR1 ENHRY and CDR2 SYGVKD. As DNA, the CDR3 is TGTGCCATCAGTGAGCAAGGAGGGAACACCATATATTTT. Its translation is CAISEQGGNTIYF.

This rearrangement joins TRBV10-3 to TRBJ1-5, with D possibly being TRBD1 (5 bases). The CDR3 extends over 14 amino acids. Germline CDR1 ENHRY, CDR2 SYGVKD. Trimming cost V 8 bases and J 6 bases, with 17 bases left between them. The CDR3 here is CAISSREESQPQHF. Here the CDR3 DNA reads TGTGCCATCTCATCCAGGGAAGAGAGTCAGCCCCAGCATTTT.

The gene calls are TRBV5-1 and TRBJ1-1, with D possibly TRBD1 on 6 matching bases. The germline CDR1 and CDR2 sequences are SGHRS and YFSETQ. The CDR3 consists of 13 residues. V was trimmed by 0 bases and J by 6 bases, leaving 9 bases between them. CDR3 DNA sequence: TGCGCCAGCAGCTTGGACAGGGTCCCTGAAGCTTTCTTT. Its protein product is CASSLDRVPEAFF.

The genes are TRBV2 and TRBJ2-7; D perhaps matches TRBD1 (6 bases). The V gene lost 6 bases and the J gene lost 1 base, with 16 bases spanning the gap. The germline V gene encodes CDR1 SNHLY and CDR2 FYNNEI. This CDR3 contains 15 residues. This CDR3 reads CASRGHVGVSYEQYF. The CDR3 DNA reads TGTGCCAGCAGGGGACATGTAGGGGTATCCTACGAGCAGTACTTC.